Below, 27 T cell receptor beta chains from the same sample are listed, as sequenced in a study of T cell changes during pregnancy in multiple sclerosis. Profiling relied on immunoSEQ multiplex PCR, and the TCRdb table lists in-frame clones only, not all of them. The sample carries over 85,000 clones, 91% recorded once. Sequences were derived from peripheral blood, sampled after pregnancy. Receptor source: a female donor in good health, enrolled as a control in a pregnancy study.

This clone was found once. V and J are TRBV7-8 and TRBJ1-2, with TRBD1 as a possible D gene (5 bases). V shed 1 base and J shed 6 bases, with 12 bases lying between them. The CDR3 sequence is 14 residues long. In germline, CDR1 is SGHVS, CDR2 FQNEAQ. The CDR3 region is CASSLGGGIDGYTF. The DNA for the CDR3 is TGTGCCAGCAGCTTAGGGGGGGGGATAGATGGCTACACCTTC.

The rearrangement joins TRBV15 to TRBJ2-3; D perhaps matches TRBD2 (6 bases). Per the germline V gene, CDR1 is LNHNV and CDR2 is YYDKDF (reference sequence). The CDR3 loop spans 13 amino acids. CDR3 nucleotides: TGTGCTACCCGTTGGGGGGGCACAGATACGCAGTATTTT. The encoded protein is CATRWGGTDTQYF.

The gene calls are TRBV2 and TRBJ2-7, with TRBD1 matching 10 bases. Trimming cost V 7 bases and J 7 bases; bases outside gene matches: 4. The CDR3 spans 12 residues. Germline V lookup: CDR1 SNHLY, CDR2 FYNNEI. The CDR3 DNA reads as TGTGCCAGCACGGGACAGGGGTGGGAGCAGTACTTC. This codes for CASTGQGWEQYF.

This chain joins TRBV18 and TRBJ1-1; no clear D gene. Per the germline V gene, CDR1 is KGHSH and CDR2 is LQKENI. The CDR3 runs 13 residues. The ends were cut back, 6 bases at V and 1 base at J, with 9 bases in the middle. The CDR3 reads CASSSRENTEAFF. The DNA for the CDR3 is TGTGCCAGCTCTTCCCGGGAGAACACTGAAGCTTTCTTT.

The chain is built from TRBV4-1 and TRBJ2-7; D might be TRBD1 (6 bases). The ends were cut back, 0 bases at V and 5 bases at J, with 11 bases in the middle. Looked up from germline, CDR1 is MGHRA and CDR2 is YSYEKL. CDR3 length: 14 residues. The CDR3 coding sequence is TGCGCCAGCAGCCAAGATCGCAGGGGCGACGAGCAGTACTTC. Its translation: CASSQDRRGDEQYF.

The chain has TRBV5-1 and TRBJ2-1, with a weak D call TRBD2 (5 bases). Trimming removed 1 base at V and 9 bases at J, with 14 bases between. This CDR3 region has 14 residues. Germline CDR1 reads SGHRS; CDR2 reads YFSETQ. Here the CDR3 DNA reads TGCGCCAGCAGCTTGTACGGGGTAGGGAGTGAGCAGTTCTTC. Translating gives CASSLYGVGSEQFF.

This clone has only a few counts. Here the CDR3 DNA reads TGTGCCAGTAGTGAAACTGACAGGGGCTATAATTCACCCCTCCACTTT. Translation gives CASSETDRGYNSPLHF. The chain uses TRBV19 and TRBJ1-6, with TRBD1 matching over 8 bases. Unmatched junction bases numbered 6, after V lost 5 bases and J lost 3 bases. The CDR3 consists of 16 residues. CDR1 and CDR2 from the germline V gene are LNHDA and SQIVND (reference sequence).

V is TRBV12-1 and J is TRBJ1-4; the table calls TRBD1, which could not be checked here. TRBV12-1 is designated a pseudogene. The CDR3 is 16 residues long. CDR3 sequence: CASSPNDRDRGEKLFF. In nucleotides, the CDR3 is TGTGCCAGCAGCCCTAACGACAGGGATAGGGGTGAAAAACTGTTTTTT.

V is TRBV7-8 and J is TRBJ1-5, with 8 bases fitting TRBD1. CDR3 length equals 14 residues. With V trimmed by 5 bases and J by 7 bases, 7 bases remained unmatched. The germline V gene encodes CDR1 SGHVS and CDR2 FQNEAQ. The CDR3 DNA reads as TGTGCCAGCAGCCCTGGACAGGGTCGGCAGCCCCAGCATTTT. This sequence encodes CASSPGQGRQPQHF.

For the CDR3, the DNA is TGTGCCAGCAGTGACTCGGACAGGGGGGATGAGCAGTTCTTC. Translating gives CASSDSDRGDEQFF. The chain carries TRBV6-4 and TRBJ2-1; 10 bases are shared with TRBD1. The CDR3 runs to 14 residues. The V gene's germline CDR1 is MRHNA and CDR2 SNTAGT. Germline trimming cut 0 bases from V and 8 bases from J; bases unmatched to any gene: 1.

The chain has TRBV10-3 and TRBJ1-6, with D perhaps matching TRBD1 (5 bases). The CDR3 length is 16 residues. The V gene lost 6 bases and the J gene lost 0 bases, with 12 bases spanning the gap. The germline CDR1 and CDR2 sequences are ENHRY and SYGVKD. The CDR3 DNA is TGTGCCATCAGCGACCAGGGCGCCTCCTATAATTCACCCCTCCACTTT. Protein sequence: CAISDQGASYNSPLHF.

This chain connects TRBV9 to TRBJ1-1; D perhaps matches TRBD1 (5 bases). The length of the CDR3 is 16 residues. CDR1 is SGDLS and CDR2 is YYNGEE in the germline V gene. With 3 bases removed from V and 1 base from J, the gap between germline ends came to 16 bases. The CDR3 loop reads CASSAGQLAANTEAFF. CDR3 coding DNA: TGTGCCAGCAGCGCAGGACAACTAGCGGCGAACACTGAAGCTTTCTTT.

This clone was observed a single time. The V and J genes are TRBV7-2 and TRBJ2-1, with 8 bases lining up with TRBD1. V lost 0 bases, J lost 5 bases, and 9 bases stayed unmatched. The germline V gene has CDR1 SGHTA and CDR2 FQGNSA. CDR3 size: 17 residues. The CDR3 DNA follows: TGTGCCAGCAGCTTAGCGGCCGGACAGGGAACGAACAATGAGCAGTTCTTC. Translating gives CASSLAAGQGTNNEQFF.

V usage is TRBV4-1 and J usage is TRBJ2-1, with D uncertain. The CDR3 consists of 11 residues. The V end was cut by 4 bases, the J end by 9 bases, with 7 bases between. Germline V gives CDR1 MGHRA, CDR2 YSYEKL. Here the CDR3 DNA reads TGCGCCAGCAGCCTTAACAGTGAGCAGTTCTTC. Amino acids: CASSLNSEQFF.

This chain connects TRBV9 to TRBJ2-1; 7 bases map to TRBD1. With 4 bases clipped from V and 5 bases from J, the junction kept 12 bases outside the gene matches. The CDR3 spans 16 residues. CDR1 and CDR2 (germline): SGDLS, YYNGEE. The CDR3 DNA follows: TGTGCCAGCAGCCCCGAGACAGGGTGGGGGAACAATGAGCAGTTCTTC. Protein sequence: CASSPETGWGNNEQFF.

The chain links TRBV9 to TRBJ2-5, with 10 positions matching TRBD2. This CDR3 comprises 16 residues. Trimming took 4 bases from V and 5 from J; bases not matched to a gene: 11. Germline CDR1 is SGDLS and CDR2 is YYNGEE. The CDR3 loop is CASSPMSGGAFETQYF. The CDR3 DNA reads as TGTGCCAGCAGCCCCATGAGCGGGGGGGCCTTTGAGACCCAGTACTTC.

This clone has only one observation. DNA for the CDR3: TGTGCCAGCAGTTTGGGGCGGGGCAGGGGGGAGCAGTACTTC. This sequence encodes CASSLGRGRGEQYF. This chain joins TRBV27 and TRBJ2-5, with D perhaps matching TRBD1 (7 bases). Trimming removed 3 bases from V and 11 bases from J, with 19 bases in between. Germline CDR1 MNHEY, CDR2 SMNVEV (reference sequence). The CDR3 contains 14 residues.

This clone has more than one count but fewer than ten. This chain links TRBV27 with TRBJ2-7, with D perhaps TRBD1 (5 bases). The CDR3 is 13 amino acids. V lost 10 bases, J lost 2 bases, and 15 bases lay in between. Germline CDR1 MNHEY, CDR2 SMNVEV (reference sequence). The CDR3, as DNA: TGTGCCACCGCAGACAGAATCACCTACGAGCAGTACTTC. This codes for CATADRITYEQYF.

The chain carries TRBV9 and TRBJ2-5; 7 bases match TRBD2. This CDR3 contains 17 residues. V gave up 0 bases and J gave up 5 bases; unmatched junction bases: 13. The germline V gene encodes CDR1 SGDLS and CDR2 YYNGEE. CDR3 sequence (DNA): TGTGCCAGCAGCGTAGACCTCCTCTTGACAGCGGGGGAGACCCAGTACTTC. This codes for CASSVDLLLTAGETQYF.

J is TRBJ2-7 and V is TRBV16, with a weak D call TRBD1 (5 bases). CDR1 is KGHSY and CDR2 is FQNENV in the germline V gene. The CDR3 totals 14 residues. V lost 7 bases and J lost 2, with 15 bases in between. CDR3 sequence reads: CASNGHTTPYEQYF. As DNA, the CDR3 is TGTGCCAGCAATGGACACACCACCCCCTACGAGCAGTACTTC.

The chain links TRBV7-2 to TRBJ2-7, with D possibly matching TRBD2 (7 bases). Germline assignment: CDR1 SGHTA and CDR2 FQGNSA. CDR3 size: 14 residues. The V end lost 1 base, the J end lost 6 bases, and 13 bases lay between the germline ends. The chain's CDR3 is CASSLGGGVREQYF. The CDR3 DNA is TGTGCCAGCAGCTTAGGAGGGGGGGTGCGCGAGCAGTACTTC.

This clone occurred once. This chain uses TRBV15 with TRBJ1-2; D ambiguous. Germline lookup yields CDR1 LNHNV and CDR2 YYDKDF (reference sequence). There are 12 residues in the CDR3. V was clipped by 5 bases and J by 0 bases, with 4 bases between them. CDR3 coding DNA: TGTGCCACCAGCGAGGCTAACTATGGCTACACCTTC. Translation gives CATSEANYGYTF.

This chain joins TRBV6-1 and TRBJ2-1, with 8 bases fitting TRBD1. The CDR3 extends over 15 amino acids. Germline assignment: CDR1 MNHNS and CDR2 SASEGT. V lost 7 bases and J lost 0; bases outside the gene matches: 5. The chain's CDR3 is CASNPGGSSYNEQFF. The CDR3 bases are TGTGCCAGCAACCCAGGGGGCAGCTCCTACAATGAGCAGTTCTTC.

This chain uses TRBV6-5 with TRBJ2-3; 7 nucleotides line up with TRBD1. Germline lookup yields CDR1 MNHEY and CDR2 SVGAGI. The CDR3 consists of 15 residues. V was pared by 8 bases and J by 2 bases, with 10 bases of the junction left unmatched. The CDR3 DNA follows: TGTGCCAGCGCCCGGGACAGTTTATCCACAGATACGCAGTATTTT. Encoded protein: CASARDSLSTDTQYF.

The V and J genes are TRBV28 and TRBJ2-3, with TRBD2 as a possible D gene (6 bases). Germline values: CDR1 MDHEN, CDR2 SYDVKM. Trimming removed 5 bases at V and 0 bases at J, with 12 bases between. This CDR3 comprises 15 residues. Written as DNA, the CDR3 is TGTGCCAGCAGTCCTAGACTAGTAAGCACAGATACGCAGTATTTT. It codes for CASSPRLVSTDTQYF.

The chain links TRBV5-8 to TRBJ1-1; D unresolved. CDR3 size: 13 residues. Trimming pared 3 bases from V and 4 bases from J, leaving 10 bases between. Germline V lookup: CDR1 SGHTS, CDR2 YDEGEE. In nucleotides, the CDR3 is TGTGCCAGCAGCTCCCTTCCCGGCACTGAAGCTTTCTTT. As protein: CASSSLPGTEAFF.

This CDR3 reads CAISVGTSNYGYTF. The CDR3 DNA reads TGTGCCATCAGTGTAGGGACTTCTAACTATGGCTACACCTTC. The gene calls are TRBV10-3 and TRBJ1-2; a weak D match, TRBD1 (5 bases). V was cut by 4 bases and J by 0 bases, with 9 bases left in between. The germline V gene encodes CDR1 ENHRY and CDR2 SYGVKD. The CDR3 runs to 14 residues.